The 21 T cell receptor beta chains presented below share a single source sample, sequenced in a study of shared clonotypes between healthy human individuals. Only in-frame clones appear in the TCRdb table, and some are missing; sequencing was by immunoSEQ multiplex PCR. The sample lists hundreds of thousands of clones; around 74% were seen once. Source material: memory CD4+ T cells sorted from blood. Subset reported: CD45RA-negative fraction. The receptors were gathered from a woman under 40 in good health.

CDR3 DNA sequence: TGTGCTAGTGGTTTGTTTTCGGGGGCTAATGAAAAACTGTTTTTT. It yields the protein CASGLFSGANEKLFF. The chain carries TRBV12-5 and TRBJ1-4; perhaps TRBD1 as D (5 bases). This CDR3 comprises 15 residues. Trimming pared 2 bases from V and 3 bases from J, leaving 10 bases between. CDR1 and CDR2 from the germline V gene are LGHNT and FRNRAP.

This sequence joins TRBV4-1 and TRBJ2-1, with D tentatively TRBD2 (6 bases). CDR1 and CDR2 from the germline V gene are MGHRA and YSYEKL. The V gene lost 1 base and the J gene lost 3 bases, with 22 bases spanning the gap. This CDR3 has 19 amino acids. The CDR3 DNA reads as TGCGCCAGCAGCCAAGCTCCCCTGGGGGGACCTGTTGTCTACAATGAGCAGTTCTTC. Translating it yields CASSQAPLGGPVVYNEQFF.

On this clone itself: The same CDR3 arises from other DNA sequences in this sample as well. The V gene is TRBV11-2, the J gene TRBJ2-3; D not certain. V lost 5 bases to trimming and J lost 3 bases, with 3 bases between them. This CDR3 region has 11 residues. Germline CDR1 and CDR2: SGHAT and FQNNGV. CDR3 amino acids: CASSRTDTQYF. In DNA form, the CDR3 reads TGTGCCAGCAGCCGGACAGATACGCAGTATTTT. Looking up the rest from reference TRBV11-2 and TRBJ2-3 gives the full variable domain: EAGVAQSPRYKIIEKRQSVAFWCNPISGHATLYWYQQILGQGPKLLIQFQNNGVVDDSQLPKDRFSAERLKGVDSTLKIQPAKLEDSAVYLCASSRTDTQYFGPGTRLTVL.

This clone was recorded once. The chain employs TRBV28 and TRBJ1-1, with 10 bases that match TRBD1. The V segment lost 8 bases and the J segment 4 bases; nucleotides outside the gene matches: 10. This CDR3 has 15 residues. Germline-derived CDR1 and CDR2 are MDHEN and SYDVKM. The CDR3: CASLYSGTGATEAFF. In nucleotides, the CDR3 is TGTGCCAGCCTTTACTCCGGGACAGGGGCCACTGAAGCTTTCTTT.

The gene calls are TRBV6-1 and TRBJ1-5, with a tentative D call TRBD1 (6 bases). Germline loops: CDR1 MNHNS, CDR2 SASEGT. V was shortened by 10 bases and J by 4 bases, with 14 bases between the two germline ends. The CDR3 extends over 13 amino acids. The CDR3 sequence: CATRQEINQPQHF. For the CDR3, the DNA is TGTGCCACCCGACAGGAGATAAATCAGCCCCAGCATTTT.

V and J are TRBV7-9 and TRBJ2-2; D is uncertain. V was pared by 3 bases and J by 5 bases, with 13 bases between. There are 15 residues in the CDR3. Germline V gives CDR1 SEHNR, CDR2 FQNEAQ (reference sequence). Here the CDR3 DNA reads TGTGCCAGCAGCTTCCTCGGTAGTGGGACCGGGGAGCTGTTTTTT. Amino acid sequence: CASSFLGSGTGELFF.

V usage is TRBV5-1 and J usage is TRBJ2-3; 8 nucleotides match TRBD1. The germline CDR1 and CDR2 sequences are SGHRS and YFSETQ. This CDR3 has 16 residues. The V and J ends lost 4 bases and 4 bases, in that order; junction bases with no gene match: 11. CDR3 DNA: TGCGCCAGCAGCGCCGGACAGGGACGGAGTTCAGATACGCAGTATTTT. Translated, it gives CASSAGQGRSSDTQYF.

The J gene is TRBJ2-1, the V gene TRBV5-1; D perhaps matches TRBD1 (6 bases). The CDR3 is made up of 15 amino acids. The germline V and J ends were trimmed by 0 bases and 4 bases, with 11 bases remaining between them. CDR1 is SGHRS and CDR2 is YFSETQ in the germline V gene. The CDR3 DNA reads as TGCGCCAGCAGCTTGGACAGGGCCGAGTACAATGAGCAGTTCTTC. Its protein product is CASSLDRAEYNEQFF.

The chain links TRBV6-1 to TRBJ2-3, with a possible D match to TRBD2 (6 bases). Deletions cut 5 bases from V and 11 bases from J, with 8 bases between. Looked up from germline, CDR1 is MNHNS and CDR2 is SASEGT. The CDR3 is 10 residues long. The CDR3 here is CASSKGLQYF. CDR3 bases: TGTGCCAGCAGTAAGGGACTGCAGTATTTT.

This clone showed up just a few times. Other nucleotide sequences from this sample produce the same CDR3. The V and J genes are TRBV27 and TRBJ1-5; TRBD1 aligns across 10 bases. Germline CDR1 and CDR2: MNHEY and SMNVEV (reference sequence). The CDR3 extends over 15 amino acids. After removal of 5 bases from V and 2 bases from J, the junction contained 3 bases not matched to a gene. The CDR3, as DNA: TGTGCCAGCAGTAGGGACAGGGGTGGCAATCAGCCCCAGCATTTT. This codes for CASSRDRGGNQPQHF.

The rearrangement uses TRBV28 and TRBJ2-7; D perhaps matches TRBD2 (7 bases). This CDR3 has 14 residues. Looked up from germline, CDR1 is MDHEN and CDR2 is SYDVKM. The germline V and J ends were trimmed by 11 bases and 3 bases, with 20 bases remaining between them. CDR3 protein: CAHSRAGGHYEQYF. The CDR3 DNA reads TGTGCCCACTCTAGAGCCGGGGGGCACTACGAGCAGTACTTC.

This clone showed up many times. V gene TRBV30 combines with J gene TRBJ1-4; D gene unclear. The germline V gene has CDR1 GTSNPN and CDR2 SVGIG (reference sequence). V lost 7 bases to trimming and J lost 0 bases, with 12 bases between them. This CDR3 spans 14 amino acids. CDR3 sequence (DNA): TGTGCCTTACCTACCAGTGCAACTAATGAAAAACTGTTTTTT. It is translated as CALPTSATNEKLFF.

The table lists this clone with a few counts. This chain links TRBV7-2 with TRBJ1-1; 8 bases align to TRBD1. This CDR3 contains 15 residues. V gave up 4 bases and J gave up 7 bases; unmatched junction bases: 11. CDR1 is SGHTA and CDR2 is FQGNSA in the germline V gene. CDR3 loop: CASSSYDRGGNEAFF. In DNA form, the CDR3 reads TGTGCCAGCAGCTCGTATGACAGGGGAGGCAATGAAGCTTTCTTT.

The chain carries TRBV28 and TRBJ1-1; 7 bases line up with TRBD1. Unmatched junction bases numbered 9, after V lost 5 bases and J lost 0 bases. The CDR3 has 16 amino acids. From germline, CDR1 is MDHEN and CDR2 SYDVKM. CDR3: CASSVGTAPMNTEAFF. Here the CDR3 DNA reads TGTGCCAGCAGTGTTGGGACAGCACCAATGAACACTGAAGCTTTCTTT.

CDR3 nucleotide sequence: TGTGCCAGCAGTCTCGGACTAGCGGGAGCGAATGAGCAGTTCTTC. It yields the protein CASSLGLAGANEQFF. The rearrangement links TRBV6-6 to TRBJ2-1; 13 bases are shared with TRBD2. Germline V gives CDR1 MNHNY, CDR2 SVGAGI (reference sequence). J was trimmed by 7 bases and V by 5 bases; bases with no gene match: 5. The CDR3 loop spans 15 amino acids.

The chain couples TRBV10-2 to TRBJ2-7; D remains unclear. Germline V CDR1 and CDR2: WSHSY, SAAADI. CDR3 length: 14 amino acids. Deletions cut 3 bases from V and 6 bases from J, with 15 bases between. For the CDR3, the DNA is TGCGCCAGCAGTGAACATCATCCTACCGCCGAGCAGTACTTC. Residues: CASSEHHPTAEQYF.

This clone has a single count. CDR3 amino acids: CASSQDPSLAGGGETQYF. As DNA, the CDR3 is TGCGCCAGCAGCCAGGATCCCTCCCTAGCGGGAGGGGGAGAGACCCAGTACTTC. The genes are TRBV4-1 and TRBJ2-5; 12 nucleotides agree with TRBD2. From germline, CDR1 is MGHRA and CDR2 YSYEKL. The CDR3 spans 18 residues. Losses at the gene ends were 3 bases for V and 4 bases for J; bases not matched to a gene: 12.

V is TRBV11-3 and J is TRBJ2-2; TRBD1 agrees at 9 bases. The CDR3 totals 17 residues. Trimming cost V 5 bases and J 3 bases; bases outside gene matches: 10. Germline loops: CDR1 SGHNT, CDR2 YENEEA. CDR3: CASSPTVGQGDTGELFF. The CDR3 DNA reads as TGTGCCAGCAGCCCGACCGTGGGACAGGGCGACACCGGGGAGCTGTTTTTT. Variable domain in full (rest from reference TRBV11-3 and TRBJ2-2): EAGVVQSPRYKIIEKKQPVAFWCNPISGHNTLYWYLQNLGQGPELLIRYENEEAVDDSQLPKDRFSAERLKGVDSTLKIQPAELGDSAVYLCASSPTVGQGDTGELFFGEGSRLTVL.

A few counts support this clone. Other DNA sequences in the sample encode the same CDR3. The chain recombines TRBV11-2 with TRBJ2-5; unclear D gene. The ends were cut back, 3 bases at V and 2 bases at J, with 7 bases in the middle. CDR3 length: 13 residues. Germline V gives CDR1 SGHAT, CDR2 FQNNGV. CDR3 sequence reads: CASSFRPQETQYF. CDR3 nucleotide sequence: TGTGCCAGCAGCTTTAGACCACAAGAGACCCAGTACTTC.

V is TRBV29-1 and J is TRBJ2-6; TRBD1 matches 8 bases. CDR1 SQVTM and CDR2 ANQGSEA come from the germline V gene. The CDR3 is 16 residues long. Trimming removed 6 bases from V and 0 bases from J; junction bases left unmatched: 7. CDR3 sequence: CSVGQGTVSGANVLTF. The CDR3 DNA sequence: TGCAGCGTCGGACAGGGAACAGTCTCTGGGGCCAACGTCCTGACTTTC.

A few counts support this clone. This chain uses TRBV10-1 with TRBJ2-5; D possibly matches TRBD1 or TRBD2 (5 bases each). The V and J ends lost 0 bases and 3 bases respectively, with 8 bases between them. The CDR3 loop spans 14 amino acids. CDR1 is WNHNN, CDR2 SYGVQD, per germline (reference sequence). The CDR3, as DNA: TGCGCCAGCAGTGAGTCTGGGGGTAAAGAGACCCAGTACTTC. It is translated as CASSESGGKETQYF.